This entry concerns a single TCR beta chain. A much larger clone lies one base from this, so it may be a read error. Germline V gene lookup returns CDR1 KGHDR and CDR2 SFDVKD. J was trimmed by 4 bases and V by 9 bases; bases with no gene match: 7. The CDR3 is made up of 13 amino acids. The data derive from a study of T cells in Graves' hyperthyroidism and ophthalmopathy. Reasons for excluding patients were uncontrolled infection, other autoimmune disease, pregnancy or lactation. Diagnosis rested on symptoms, serum thyroxine and TRAb, thyroid ultrasound, and orbital computed tomography. Amplified regions were TCR beta CDR3 sequences from RNA transcripts. The TCR CDR3 first-round RT-PCR relied on the HTBI primer set. TCRdb ran MiXCR on the multiplex PCR reads and lists one entry per CDR3 protein. The sample carries about 640,000 distinct CDR3 sequences, 45% recorded once.

This receptor was taken from an adult man with Graves' disease, either hyperthyroidism or ophthalmopathy (not recorded which). The chain has TRBV24-1 and TRBJ2-5; 7 positions match TRBD1. Material for sequencing was peripheral blood or thyroid tissue (not recorded which). The CDR3 is CATRARDRETQYF. The CDR3 DNA is TGTGCCACCCGTGCCCGGGACAGAGAGACCCAGTACTTC.